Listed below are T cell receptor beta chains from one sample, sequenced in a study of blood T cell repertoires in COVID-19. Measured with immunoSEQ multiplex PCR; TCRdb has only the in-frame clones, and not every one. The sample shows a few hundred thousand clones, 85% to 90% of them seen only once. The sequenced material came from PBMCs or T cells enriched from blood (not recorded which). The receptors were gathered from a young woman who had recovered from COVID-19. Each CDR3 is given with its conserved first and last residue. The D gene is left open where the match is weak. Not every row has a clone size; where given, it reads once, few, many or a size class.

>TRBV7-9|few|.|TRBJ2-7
TGTGCCAGCAGCCCCCAGGGGTCCCACGAGCAGTACTTC
CASSPQGSHEQYF
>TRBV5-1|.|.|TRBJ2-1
TGCGCCAGCACCAAATACAATGAGCAGTTCTTC
CASTKYNEQFF
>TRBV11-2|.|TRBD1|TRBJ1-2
TGTGCCAGCAGCCCGTTTGGGACAGGGGTCTTTGGCTACACCTTC
CASSPFGTGVFGYTF
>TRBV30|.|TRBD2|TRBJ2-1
TGTGCCTGGAAGGGGCGGGAGGATACCTACAATGAGCAGTTCTTC
CAWKGREDTYNEQFF
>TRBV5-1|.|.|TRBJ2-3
TGCGCCAGCAGCATACAGGTTGGGGACACAGATACGCAGTATTTT
CASSIQVGDTDTQYF
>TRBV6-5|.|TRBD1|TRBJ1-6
TGTGCCAGCAGTTTGGGACAGGGGTACTCACCCCTCCACTTT
CASSLGQGYSPLHF
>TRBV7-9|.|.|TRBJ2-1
TGTGCAGCCGAGCATGAGCAGTTCTTC
CAAEHEQFF
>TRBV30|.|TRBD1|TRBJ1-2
TGTGCCTGGAAAAGGGACAGGGGATACTATGGCTACACCTTC
CAWKRDRGYYGYTF
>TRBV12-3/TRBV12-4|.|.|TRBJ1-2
TGTGCCAGCAGTTTAGGAGGAGACTATGGCTACACCTTC
CASSLGGDYGYTF
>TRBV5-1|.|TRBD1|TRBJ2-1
TGCGCCAGCAGCTTGGAAGGGACAGGTCGAATCTACAATGAGCAGTTCTTC
CASSLEGTGRIYNEQFF
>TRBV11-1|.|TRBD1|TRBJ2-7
TGTGCCAGCAGCTTGGGGGGACAGGGACCCACGGACGAGCAGTACTTC
CASSLGGQGPTDEQYF
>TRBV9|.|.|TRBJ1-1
TGTGCCAGCAGCCCCCCGGGAGGGTCACTTGAAGCTTTCTTT
CASSPPGGSLEAFF
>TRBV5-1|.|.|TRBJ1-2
TGCGCCAGCAGCCAAGACAGGTTGGGCTACACCTTC
CASSQDRLGYTF
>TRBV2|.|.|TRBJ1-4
TGTGCCAGCAGTGAACGGACACGCGGAAAACTGTTTTTT
CASSERTRGKLFF
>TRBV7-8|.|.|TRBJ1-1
TGTGCCAGCAGCTTGTTCGGACAAAACACTGAAGCTTTCTTT
CASSLFGQNTEAFF
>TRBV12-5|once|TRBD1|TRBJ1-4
TGTGCTAGTGGTCTAACAGGGGCAGTTGAAAAACTGTTTTTT
CASGLTGAVEKLFF
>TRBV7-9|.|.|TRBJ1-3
TGTGCCAGCAGCTTAGGGGGACACTTAAACACCATATATTTT
CASSLGGHLNTIYF
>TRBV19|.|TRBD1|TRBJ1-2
TGTGCCAGTAAGGGAGACAGGGGTACTGGCGGCTATGGCTACACCTTC
CASKGDRGTGGYGYTF